These T cell receptor beta chains were read from a single sample in a study of control samples from healthy donors and cancer patients. Profiling relied on immunoSEQ multiplex PCR, and the TCRdb table lists in-frame clones only, not all of them. The table has 150,000 to 200,000 clones, approximately 90% seen once. What was sequenced was blood. The receptors were gathered from a man between 25 and 39 years old in good health. The CDR3 runs from the conserved cysteine through the conserved F or W. Fields, in order: D gene, clone size, J gene, V gene, CDR3 DNA, CDR3 protein. The D gene is left open where the match is weak. Expanded clones are given a class, and other clones once, few, many or no size at all.

-,-,TRBJ1-5,TRBV5-6,TGTGCCAGCGGCTATTCTTGGGGCAATCAGCCCCAGCATTTT,CASGYSWGNQPQHF
-,-,TRBJ1-4,TRBV7-8,TGTGCCAGCAGCTTAGGTCAGGGCGCAACTAATGAAAAACTGTTTTTT,CASSLGQGATNEKLFF
-,once,TRBJ1-1,TRBV18,TGTGCCAGCTCACCACTTGATGGGGCTGAAGCTTTCTTT,CASSPLDGAEAFF
-,-,TRBJ1-1,TRBV25-1,TGTGCCATCCATATAGGGGGTGAAGCTTTCTTT,CAIHIGGEAFF
-,-,TRBJ2-7,TRBV19,TGTGCCAGTAGTATCGGTGCCGGGTCCTACGAGCAGTACTTC,CASSIGAGSYEQYF
TRBD2,-,TRBJ2-1,TRBV19,TGTGCCAGTAGTATATGGGGGGGGATGAGCTCCTACAATGAGCAGTTCTTC,CASSIWGGMSSYNEQFF
-,-,TRBJ1-5,TRBV28,TGTGCCAGCAGTTTAACCGGGGGGTCCCTTTATAGCAATCAGCCCCAGCATTTT,CASSLTGGSLYSNQPQHF
-,-,TRBJ1-5,TRBV24-1,TGTGCCACCAGATTGGACGGTTATAGCAATCAGCCCCAGCATTTT,CATRLDGYSNQPQHF
-,-,TRBJ2-1,TRBV5-1,TGCGCCAGCACCCCGTACGGGGGACGGGATGAGCAGTTCTTC,CASTPYGGRDEQFF
-,-,TRBJ2-1,TRBV6-4,TGTGCCAGCAGTCCCGGGGGGCGCAGGAATGAGCAGTTCTTC,CASSPGGRRNEQFF
-,-,TRBJ2-3,TRBV27,TGTGCCAGCAACATTCTAGGGCCTACAGATACGCAGTATTTT,CASNILGPTDTQYF
TRBD1,-,TRBJ1-1,TRBV6-2/TRBV6-3,TGTGCCAGCAGTCTAAGACAGGGGGTCAGGAACACTGAAGCTTTCTTT,CASSLRQGVRNTEAFF
-,-,TRBJ1-2,TRBV15,TGTGCCACCAGCAGAGAAGGATATGGCTACACCTTC,CATSREGYGYTF
-,once,TRBJ1-1,TRBV6-5,TGTGCCAGCAGTTTCAGGGAATCTGAAGCTTTCTTT,CASSFRESEAFF
-,-,TRBJ2-7,TRBV15,TGTGCCACCAGCAGAGATGGGGTCTCGGGGAACGAGCAGTACTTC,CATSRDGVSGNEQYF
-,-,TRBJ2-5,TRBV9,TGTGCCAGCAGCGTAGATCTCGGGAGAGAGACCCAGTACTTC,CASSVDLGRETQYF